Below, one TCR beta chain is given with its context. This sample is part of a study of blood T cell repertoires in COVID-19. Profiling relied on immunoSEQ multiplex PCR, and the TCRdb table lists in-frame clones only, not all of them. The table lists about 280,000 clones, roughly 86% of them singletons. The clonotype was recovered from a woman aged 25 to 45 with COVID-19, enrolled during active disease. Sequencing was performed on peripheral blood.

This CDR3 is CASSQEKGLAGTDTQYF. CDR3 DNA sequence: TGTGCCAGCAGCCAAGAGAAAGGACTAGCGGGCACAGATACGCAGTATTTT. The chain uses TRBV14 and TRBJ2-3, with 10 bases matching TRBD2. V gave up 0 bases and J gave up 1 base; unmatched junction bases: 4. The CDR3 is made up of 17 amino acids. The germline CDR1 and CDR2 sequences are SGHDN and FVKESK.